In this sample, the clone carrying this T cell receptor beta chain turned up a few times. CDR1 and CDR2 from the germline V gene are SGHRS and YFSETQ. The V and J ends lost 4 bases and 2 bases, in that order; junction bases with no gene match: 7. There are 15 residues in the CDR3. This sample was included in a study of blood T cell repertoires in COVID-19. Looking at the study overall: The United States, Italy and Spain supplied acute and convalescent COVID-19 samples. Sources were T cells, B-cell-depleted T cells, or PBMCs; the material itself was cDNA or gDNA.

Authors' processing steps: From reference gene primer amplification, estimates of nucleated cell counts were derived. The data were produced by immunoSEQ multiplex PCR, yet TCRdb's version contains in-frame clones alone and is incomplete. V and J calls and clone size are those listed in that table; D and trimming were worked out from the DNA. The sample lists fewer than 150,000 clones, roughly three quarters seen once, with 15% to 25% in the top ten. The rearrangement joins TRBV5-1 to TRBJ2-3; 7 positions match TRBD1. The TCR comes from a man aged 80 or over with acute or convalescent COVID-19. Sequencing was carried out using peripheral blood. The CDR3 loop reads CASSPWGQTTDTQYF. In DNA, the CDR3 is TGCGCCAGCAGCCCCTGGGGACAGACCACAGATACGCAGTATTTT.